This is a list of T cell receptor beta chains from one sample in a study of T cells after yellow fever vaccination. TCRdb reprocessed the 5' RACE reads via MiXCR and lists one record per CDR3 protein. The sample carries over 65,000 distinct CDR3 sequences, approximately 12% recorded once. The sequences come from CD8+ T cells not binding an NS4B(214-222) dextramer, sorted from PBMCs, collected roughly 20 days after the first yellow fever vaccination. Every receptor here comes from a man between 18 and 29 years old who received the YFV17D yellow fever vaccine. The CDR3 runs from the conserved cysteine through the conserved F or W. A D gene is named only where the DNA matches it firmly. Clone size, where shown, is once, few, many, or a class for clones that have expanded.

clone_size,d_call,j_call,v_call,cdr3_aa,cdr3_nt
many,.,TRBJ2-3,TRBV28,CASSWGTRKSTDTQYF,TGTGCCAGCAGTTGGGGGACACGGAAGAGCACAGATACGCAGTATTTT
few,.,TRBJ2-5,TRBV4-2,CASSPRDAEARETQYF,TGTGCCAGCAGCCCCAGGGACGCGGAGGCGAGGGAGACCCAGTACTTC
.,TRBD1,TRBJ2-1,TRBV6-1,CASSKQGGVYNEQFF,TGTGCCAGCAGCAAACAGGGGGGAGTCTACAATGAGCAGTTCTTC
.,.,TRBJ2-1,TRBV11-3,CASSPPGLSNEQFF,TGTGCCAGCAGCCCCCCCGGTCTTTCCAATGAGCAGTTCTTC
.,.,TRBJ1-2,TRBV21-1,CASSKVEGYGYTF,TGTGCCAGCAGCAAAGTTGAGGGGTATGGCTACACCTTC
few,.,TRBJ2-3,TRBV29-1,CSVEGPSTDTQYF,TGCAGCGTTGAAGGTCCTAGCACAGATACGCAGTATTTT
few,.,TRBJ1-1,TRBV5-4,CASSRQSLNTEAFF,TGTGCCAGCAGCCGACAGAGCTTGAACACTGAAGCTTTCTTT
.,TRBD1,TRBJ2-7,TRBV27,CASTPFTGGSYEQYF,TGTGCCAGCACGCCTTTTACAGGGGGGTCCTACGAGCAGTACTTC
.,.,TRBJ2-1,TRBV5-8,CASSFGVHPYNEQFF,TGTGCCAGCAGCTTTGGAGTCCACCCCTACAATGAGCAGTTCTTC
.,TRBD1,TRBJ2-1,TRBV20-1,CSARDRQGPYNEQFF,TGCAGTGCTAGAGATCGACAGGGGCCCTACAATGAGCAGTTCTTC
few,TRBD1,TRBJ1-5,TRBV7-2,CASSLQGTGGNQPQHF,TGTGCCAGCAGCTTACAGGGGACAGGGGGCAATCAGCCCCAGCATTTT
few,.,TRBJ2-2,TRBV19,CASSETGELFF,TGTGCCAGTAGTGAGACCGGGGAGCTGTTTTTT
.,.,TRBJ2-1,TRBV7-9,CASSTDDGEQFF,TGTGCCAGCAGCACAGATGACGGTGAGCAGTTCTTC
.,TRBD1,TRBJ2-5,TRBV5-8,CASSQGQGGRETQYF,TGTGCCAGCAGCCAGGGACAGGGAGGGAGGGAGACCCAGTACTTC
few,.,TRBJ1-1,TRBV6-2/TRBV6-3,CASQGTEAFF,TGTGCCAGCCAAGGCACTGAAGCTTTCTTT
few,.,TRBJ1-4,TRBV5-1,CASSLSTGYSEKLFF,TGCGCCAGCAGCTTGTCTACGGGGTACTCAGAAAAACTGTTTTTT
.,.,TRBJ1-2,TRBV7-2,CASSFGGHGYTF,TGTGCCAGCAGCTTCGGGGGACATGGCTACACCTTC
.,.,TRBJ1-1,TRBV6-5,CASSYASGDTEAFF,TGTGCCAGCAGTTACGCTTCTGGCGACACTGAAGCTTTCTTT
.,TRBD2,TRBJ2-2,TRBV4-2,CASSPGPGRVAGITGELFF,TGTGCCAGCAGCCCCGGACCCGGACGAGTAGCGGGGATCACCGGGGAGCTGTTTTTT
.,.,TRBJ1-5,TRBV7-2,CASSFSRPNSNQPQHF,TGTGCCAGCAGCTTTAGCAGGCCTAATAGCAATCAGCCCCAGCATTTT
many,TRBD1,TRBJ2-3,TRBV6-5,CASSYGVDRDTDTQYF,TGTGCCAGCAGTTACGGAGTAGACAGGGACACAGATACGCAGTATTTT
.,.,TRBJ2-5,TRBV6-5,CASSYSGGRQETQYF,TGTGCCAGCAGTTACTCGGGGGGCCGTCAAGAGACCCAGTACTTC
few,.,TRBJ2-5,TRBV12-3/TRBV12-4,CASSFPILASCCGIKGTQYF,TGTGCCAGCAGTTTTCCCATTCTAGCGAGTTGTTGTGGTATTAAAGGGACCCAGTACTTC
.,.,TRBJ1-6,TRBV7-9,CASSSVGGDGSPLHF,TGTGCCAGCAGCTCCGTGGGAGGAGACGGTTCACCCCTCCACTTT
.,.,TRBJ2-1,TRBV9,CASSVSQGYNEQFF,TGTGCCAGCAGCGTAAGTCAGGGCTACAATGAGCAGTTCTTC
.,.,TRBJ1-5,TRBV18,CASSPGGYGQPQHF,TGTGCCAGCTCACCGGGAGGGTACGGTCAGCCCCAGCATTTT
few,TRBD1,TRBJ2-7,TRBV4-3,CASSPARDRVTYEQYF,TGCGCCAGCAGCCCCGCCCGGGACAGGGTAACCTACGAGCAGTACTTC
.,.,TRBJ2-3,TRBV12-3/TRBV12-4,CASSQGGDTQYF,TGTGCCAGCAGTCAGGGGGGCGATACGCAGTATTTT
few,.,TRBJ2-2,TRBV6-5,CASSFQGRAGELFF,TGTGCCAGCAGTTTTCAGGGGAGGGCCGGGGAGCTGTTTTTT
medium-sized,TRBD1,TRBJ2-1,TRBV11-2,CASSLEPGTGFGVNEQFF,TGTGCCAGCAGCTTAGAGCCGGGGACAGGGTTCGGCGTGAATGAGCAGTTCTTC
many,TRBD1,TRBJ1-1,TRBV9,CASSLGTVNTEAFF,TGTGCCAGCAGCCTAGGGACAGTGAACACTGAAGCTTTCTTT
medium-sized,.,TRBJ2-3,TRBV5-1,CASSLSTDTQYF,TGTGCCAGCAGTCTTAGCACAGATACGCAGTATTTT
.,.,TRBJ2-2,TRBV6-5,CASSYGRNTGELFF,TGTGCCAGCAGTTACGGCCGCAACACCGGGGAGCTGTTTTTT
few,.,TRBJ2-1,TRBV6-1,CASTLSGWGNEQFF,TGTGCCAGTACCCTTAGTGGGTGGGGAAATGAGCAGTTCTTC
.,.,TRBJ1-5,TRBV12-3/TRBV12-4,CASSLDGNQPQHF,TGTGCCAGCAGTTTAGACGGTAATCAGCCCCAGCATTTT
.,.,TRBJ1-6,TRBV4-1,CASRSVGGRNSPLHF,TGCGCCAGCCGCTCGGTGGGGGGTAGAAATTCACCCCTCCACTTT
few,.,TRBJ2-7,TRBV7-9,CASSLDGSYEQYF,TGTGCCAGCAGCCTGGACGGGTCCTACGAGCAGTACTTC
.,.,TRBJ2-7,TRBV30,CAWSATVTYEQYF,TGTGCCTGGAGTGCCACCGTGACCTACGAGCAGTACTTC
.,.,TRBJ1-1,TRBV13,CASSLVRLGTEAFF,TGTGCCAGCAGCTTAGTCCGACTGGGCACTGAAGCTTTCTTT
.,TRBD1,TRBJ1-2,TRBV4-1,CASSPRVADRGRDGYTF,TGCGCCAGCAGCCCAAGAGTCGCGGACAGGGGCAGGGACGGCTACACCTTC
few,.,TRBJ2-5,TRBV20-1,CSARVNGRTQETQYF,TGCAGTGCTAGAGTTAATGGACGGACCCAAGAGACCCAGTACTTC
few,TRBD1,TRBJ1-1,TRBV7-9,CASSLEGTGETEAFF,TGTGCCAGCAGCCTAGAAGGGACAGGCGAGACTGAAGCTTTCTTT